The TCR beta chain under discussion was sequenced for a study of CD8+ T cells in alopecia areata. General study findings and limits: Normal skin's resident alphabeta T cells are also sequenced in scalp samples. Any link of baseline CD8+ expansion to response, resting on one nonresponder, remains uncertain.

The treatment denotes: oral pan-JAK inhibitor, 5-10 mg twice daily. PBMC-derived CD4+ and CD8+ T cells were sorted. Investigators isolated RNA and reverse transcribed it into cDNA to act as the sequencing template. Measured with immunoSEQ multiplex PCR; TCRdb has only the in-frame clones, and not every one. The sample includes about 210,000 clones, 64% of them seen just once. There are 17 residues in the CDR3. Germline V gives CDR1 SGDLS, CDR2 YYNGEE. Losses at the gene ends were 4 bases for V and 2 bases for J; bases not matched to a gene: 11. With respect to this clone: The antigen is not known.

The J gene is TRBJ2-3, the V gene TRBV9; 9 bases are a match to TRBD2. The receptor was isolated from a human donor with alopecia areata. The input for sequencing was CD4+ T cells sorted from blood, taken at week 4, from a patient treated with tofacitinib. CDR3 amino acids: CASSPSPGGGATDTQYF. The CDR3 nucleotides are TGTGCCAGCAGCCCATCCCCTGGCGGGGGGGCCACAGATACGCAGTATTTT.